These 7 T cell receptor beta chains came from one sample sequenced in a study of blood T cell repertoires in COVID-19. The protocol was immunoSEQ multiplex PCR, while the TCRdb copy is restricted to in-frame clones and leaves out a portion. The sample records about 220,000 clones, roughly 80% being singletons. The source material was peripheral blood. Receptors originate from a woman aged 55-69 years with acute or convalescent COVID-19.

The chain links TRBV23-1 to TRBJ1-5; D possibly corresponds to TRBD1 (6 bases). TRBV23-1 is an ORF; its function is uncertain. V gave up 5 bases and J gave up 5 bases, with 16 bases separating them. The CDR3 totals 15 residues. The DNA for the CDR3 is TGCGCCAGCAGTAGACATGACAGGCGGTATCAGCCCCAGCATTTT. Its protein is CASSRHDRRYQPQHF.

CDR3 protein: CASSPLGPEGEQYF. Here the CDR3 DNA reads TGTGCCAGCAGTCCTTTGGGACCGGAGGGGGAGCAGTACTTC. The V gene is TRBV3-1 (or the pseudogene TRBV3-2), the J gene TRBJ2-7; D might be TRBD2 (6 bases). Germline V gene sequence: CDR1 LGHDT, CDR2 YNNKEL (reference sequence). V lost 6 bases and J 7 bases, leaving 19 bases between the germline ends. This CDR3 is 14 amino acids long.

The chain combines TRBV19 with TRBJ1-2, with 10 bases aligning to TRBD1. Germline lookup yields CDR1 LNHDA and CDR2 SQIVND (reference sequence). V was pared by 6 bases and J by 2 bases, with 3 bases of the junction left unmatched. The CDR3 has 14 amino acids. The DNA for the CDR3 is TGTGCCAGTAGCCCGGGACAGGGGAACTATGGCTACACCTTC. Protein sequence: CASSPGQGNYGYTF.

The chain joins TRBV28 to TRBJ1-2; 7 nucleotides match TRBD1. Germline values: CDR1 MDHEN, CDR2 SYDVKM. This CDR3 has 19 amino acids. The V segment lost 4 bases and the J segment 3 bases; nucleotides outside the gene matches: 20. The CDR3 loop reads CASSSVWMEGARLDYGYTF. The CDR3 DNA reads as TGTGCCAGCAGTTCTGTGTGGATGGAGGGGGCCCGCCTAGACTATGGCTACACCTTC.

The table lists this clone with a count of one. V gene TRBV3-1 (or the pseudogene TRBV3-2) combines with J gene TRBJ1-4; D remains ambiguous. With 2 bases removed from V and 0 bases from J, the gap between germline ends came to 7 bases. Germline-derived CDR1 and CDR2 are LGHDT and YNNKEL (reference sequence). The length of the CDR3 is 15 residues. The CDR3 is CASSQKRSTNEKLFF. CDR3 DNA: TGTGCCAGCAGCCAAAAGAGATCAACTAATGAAAAACTGTTTTTT.

A remark on this clone: Other DNA sequences in this specimen translate into the identical CDR3. The rearrangement joins TRBV12-3 or TRBV12-4 to TRBJ1-5, with TRBD1 as a possible D gene (6 bases). CDR3 size: 13 residues. V was clipped by 5 bases and J by 4 bases, with 9 bases between them. In nucleotides, the CDR3 is TGTGCCAGCAGTCCACAGGGAAATCAGCCCCAGCATTTT. This gives the protein CASSPQGNQPQHF.

This chain links TRBV18 with TRBJ1-3; D is undetermined. In germline, CDR1 is KGHSH, CDR2 LQKENI. V lost 5 bases, J lost 4 bases, and 9 bases lay in between. The CDR3 has 13 residues. The CDR3 region has the DNA TGTGCCAGCTCAGCGGGGAACGGAAACACCATATATTTT. It translates to CASSAGNGNTIYF.